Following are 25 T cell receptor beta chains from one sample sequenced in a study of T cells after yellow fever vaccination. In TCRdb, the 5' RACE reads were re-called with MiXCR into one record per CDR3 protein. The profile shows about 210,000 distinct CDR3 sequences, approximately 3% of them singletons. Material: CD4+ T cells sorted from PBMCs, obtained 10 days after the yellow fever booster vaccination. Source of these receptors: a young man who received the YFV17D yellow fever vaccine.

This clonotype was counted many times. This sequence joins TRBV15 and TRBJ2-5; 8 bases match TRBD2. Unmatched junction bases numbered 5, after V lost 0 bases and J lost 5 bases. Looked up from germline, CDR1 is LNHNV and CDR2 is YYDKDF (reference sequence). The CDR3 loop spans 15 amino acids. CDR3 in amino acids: CATSRDPGGAETQYF. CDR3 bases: TGTGCCACCAGCAGAGACCCCGGGGGGGCGGAGACCCAGTACTTC.

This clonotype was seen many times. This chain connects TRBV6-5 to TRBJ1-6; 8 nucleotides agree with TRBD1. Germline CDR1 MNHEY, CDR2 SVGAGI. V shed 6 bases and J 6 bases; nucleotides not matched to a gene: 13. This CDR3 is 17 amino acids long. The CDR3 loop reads CASSLPPGGPSNSPLHF. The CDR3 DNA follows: TGTGCCAGCAGCCTTCCTCCAGGGGGCCCCTCTAATTCACCCCTCCACTTT.

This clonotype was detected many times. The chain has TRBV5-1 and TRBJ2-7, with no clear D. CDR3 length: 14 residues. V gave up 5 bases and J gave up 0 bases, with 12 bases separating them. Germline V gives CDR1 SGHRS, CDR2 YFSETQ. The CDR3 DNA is TGCGCCAGCAGGATGACATATCCCTCCTACGAGCAGTACTTC. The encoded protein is CASRMTYPSYEQYF.

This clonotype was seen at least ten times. The CDR3 loop is CASSLVTGLNGVSYNSPLHF. DNA for the CDR3: TGCGCCAGCAGCTTGGTAACCGGCCTCAACGGGGTCTCCTATAATTCACCCCTCCACTTT. V gene TRBV5-1 combines with J gene TRBJ1-6; D not certain. The CDR3 totals 20 residues. V dropped 0 bases and J dropped 0 bases, with 19 bases sitting between them. Germline lookup yields CDR1 SGHRS and CDR2 YFSETQ.

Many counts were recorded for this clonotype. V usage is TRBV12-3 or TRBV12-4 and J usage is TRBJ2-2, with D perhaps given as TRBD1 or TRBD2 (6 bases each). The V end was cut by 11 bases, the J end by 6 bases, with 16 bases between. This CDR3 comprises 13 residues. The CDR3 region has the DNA TGTGCCTGCTGGGGGGCGCTTGCCGGGGAGCTGTTTTTT. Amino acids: CACWGALAGELFF.

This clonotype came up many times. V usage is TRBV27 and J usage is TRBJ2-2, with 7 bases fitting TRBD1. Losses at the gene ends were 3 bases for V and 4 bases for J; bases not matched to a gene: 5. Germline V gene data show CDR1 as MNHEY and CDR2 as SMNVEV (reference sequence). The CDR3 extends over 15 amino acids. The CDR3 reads CASSLKTGSTGELFF. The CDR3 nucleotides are TGTGCCAGCAGTTTGAAGACAGGGTCCACCGGGGAGCTGTTTTTT.

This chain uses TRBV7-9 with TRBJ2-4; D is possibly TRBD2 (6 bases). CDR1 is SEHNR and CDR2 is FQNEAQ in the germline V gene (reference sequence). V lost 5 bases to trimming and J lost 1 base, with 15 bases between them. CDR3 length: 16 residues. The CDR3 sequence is CASSPPAGWAKNIQYF. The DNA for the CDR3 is TGTGCCAGCAGCCCCCCTGCGGGGTGGGCCAAAAACATTCAGTACTTC.

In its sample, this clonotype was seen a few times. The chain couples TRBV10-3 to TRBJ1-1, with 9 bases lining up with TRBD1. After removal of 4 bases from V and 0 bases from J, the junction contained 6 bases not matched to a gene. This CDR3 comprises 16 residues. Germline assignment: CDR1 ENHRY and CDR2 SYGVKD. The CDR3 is CAISGTGDYLNTEAFF. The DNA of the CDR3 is TGTGCCATCAGTGGGACAGGGGACTATCTGAACACTGAAGCTTTCTTT.

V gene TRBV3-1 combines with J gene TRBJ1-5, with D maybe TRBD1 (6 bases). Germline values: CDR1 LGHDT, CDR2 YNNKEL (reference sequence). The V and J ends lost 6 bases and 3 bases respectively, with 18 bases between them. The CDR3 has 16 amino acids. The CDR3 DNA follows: TGTGCCAGCAGGCGTAACAGGGTGGAGGACAATCAGCCCCAGCATTTT. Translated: CASRRNRVEDNQPQHF.

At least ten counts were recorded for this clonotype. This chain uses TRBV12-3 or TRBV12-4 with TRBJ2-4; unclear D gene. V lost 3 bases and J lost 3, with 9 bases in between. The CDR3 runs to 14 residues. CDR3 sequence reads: CASSLGSVKNIQYF. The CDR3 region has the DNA TGTGCCAGCAGTTTGGGTTCGGTCAAAAACATTCAGTACTTC.

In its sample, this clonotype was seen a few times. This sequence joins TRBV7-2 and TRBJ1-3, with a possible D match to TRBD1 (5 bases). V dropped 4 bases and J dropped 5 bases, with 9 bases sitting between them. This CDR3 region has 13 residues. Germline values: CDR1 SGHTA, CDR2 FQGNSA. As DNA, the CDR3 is TGTGCCAGCAGCTCAGGGATCAGAAACACCATATATTTT. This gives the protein CASSSGIRNTIYF.

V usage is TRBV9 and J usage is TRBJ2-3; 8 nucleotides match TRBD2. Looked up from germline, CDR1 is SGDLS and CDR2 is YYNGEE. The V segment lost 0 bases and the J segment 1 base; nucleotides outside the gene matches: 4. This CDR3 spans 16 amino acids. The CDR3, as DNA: TGTGCCAGCAGCGTAGGGGTTAGCGGGGGCACAGATACGCAGTATTTT. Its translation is CASSVGVSGGTDTQYF. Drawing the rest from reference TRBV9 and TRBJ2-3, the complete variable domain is DSGVTQTPKHLITATGQRVTLRCSPRSGDLSVYWYQQSLDQGLQFLIQYYNGEERAKGNILERFSAQQFPDLHSELNLSSLELGDSALYFCASSVGVSGGTDTQYFGPGTRLTVL.

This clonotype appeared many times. CDR3 in amino acids: CASSPRGNYGYTF. In DNA form, the CDR3 reads TGTGCCAGCTCACCACGGGGGAACTATGGCTACACCTTC. The chain links TRBV18 to TRBJ1-2, with TRBD1 as a possible D gene (5 bases). V lost 1 base to trimming and J lost 2 bases, with 5 bases between them. The CDR3 totals 13 residues. Germline assignment: CDR1 KGHSH and CDR2 LQKENI.

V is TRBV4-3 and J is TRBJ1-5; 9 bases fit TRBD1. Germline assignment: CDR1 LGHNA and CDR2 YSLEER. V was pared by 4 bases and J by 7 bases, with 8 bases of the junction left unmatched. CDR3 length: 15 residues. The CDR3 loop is CASSPGQGIGQPQHF. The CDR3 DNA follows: TGCGCCAGCAGCCCGGGACAGGGCATAGGGCAGCCCCAGCATTTT.

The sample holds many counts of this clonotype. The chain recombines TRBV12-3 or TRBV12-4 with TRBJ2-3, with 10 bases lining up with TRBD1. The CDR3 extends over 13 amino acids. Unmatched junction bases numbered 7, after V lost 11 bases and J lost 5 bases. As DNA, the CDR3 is TGTGCCGTTGGACAGGGGGTAGAAGATACGCAGTATTTT. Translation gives CAVGQGVEDTQYF.

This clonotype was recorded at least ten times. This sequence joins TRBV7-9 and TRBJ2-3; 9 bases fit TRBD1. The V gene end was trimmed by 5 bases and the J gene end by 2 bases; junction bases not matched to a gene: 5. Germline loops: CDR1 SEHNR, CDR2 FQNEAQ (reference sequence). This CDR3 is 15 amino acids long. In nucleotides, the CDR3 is TGTGCCAGCAGCATCCGGGACAGGGTCACAGATACGCAGTATTTT. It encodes CASSIRDRVTDTQYF.

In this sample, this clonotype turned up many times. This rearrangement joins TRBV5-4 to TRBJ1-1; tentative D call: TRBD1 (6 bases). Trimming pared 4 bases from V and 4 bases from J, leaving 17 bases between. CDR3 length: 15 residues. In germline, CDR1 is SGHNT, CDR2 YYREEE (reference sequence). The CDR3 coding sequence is TGTGCCAGCAGCCCCGGGGGGGCGGAGGGCACTGAAGCTTTCTTT. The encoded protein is CASSPGGAEGTEAFF. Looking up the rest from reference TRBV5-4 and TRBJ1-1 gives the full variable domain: ETGVTQSPTHLIKTRGQQVTLRCSSQSGHNTVSWYQQALGQGPQFIFQYYREEENGRGNFPPRFSGLQFPNYSSELNVNALELDDSALYLCASSPGGAEGTEAFFGQGTRLTVV.

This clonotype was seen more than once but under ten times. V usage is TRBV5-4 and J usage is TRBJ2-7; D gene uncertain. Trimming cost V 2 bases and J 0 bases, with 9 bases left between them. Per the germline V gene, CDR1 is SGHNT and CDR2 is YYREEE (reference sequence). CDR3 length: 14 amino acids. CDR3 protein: CASSFTASSYEQYF. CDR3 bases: TGTGCCAGCAGCTTCACAGCTAGCTCCTACGAGCAGTACTTC.

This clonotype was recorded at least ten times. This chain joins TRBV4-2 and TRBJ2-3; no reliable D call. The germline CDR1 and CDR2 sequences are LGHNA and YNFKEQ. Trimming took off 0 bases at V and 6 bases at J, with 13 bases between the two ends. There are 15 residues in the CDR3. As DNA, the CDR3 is TGTGCCAGCAGCCAAGATCGCTTGCGTGGGGATACGCAGTATTTT. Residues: CASSQDRLRGDTQYF.

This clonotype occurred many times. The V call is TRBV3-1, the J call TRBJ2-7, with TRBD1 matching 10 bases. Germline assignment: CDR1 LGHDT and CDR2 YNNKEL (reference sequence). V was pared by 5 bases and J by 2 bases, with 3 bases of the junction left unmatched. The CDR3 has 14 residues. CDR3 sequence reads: CASSTGTGAYEQYF. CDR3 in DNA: TGTGCCAGCAGCACCGGGACAGGGGCCTACGAGCAGTACTTC.

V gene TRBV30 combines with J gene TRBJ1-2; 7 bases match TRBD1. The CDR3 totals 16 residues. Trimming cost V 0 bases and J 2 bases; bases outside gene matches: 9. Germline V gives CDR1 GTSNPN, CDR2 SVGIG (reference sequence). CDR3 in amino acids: CAWSVQTGNTNYGYTF. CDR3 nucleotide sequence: TGTGCCTGGAGTGTACAGACAGGGAATACCAACTATGGCTACACCTTC.

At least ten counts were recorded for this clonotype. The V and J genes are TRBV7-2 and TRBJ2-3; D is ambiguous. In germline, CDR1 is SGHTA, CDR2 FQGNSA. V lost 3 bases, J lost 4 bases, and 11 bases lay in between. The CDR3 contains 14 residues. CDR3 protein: CASSFAPNADTQYF. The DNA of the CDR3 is TGTGCCAGCAGCTTCGCACCGAATGCAGATACGCAGTATTTT.

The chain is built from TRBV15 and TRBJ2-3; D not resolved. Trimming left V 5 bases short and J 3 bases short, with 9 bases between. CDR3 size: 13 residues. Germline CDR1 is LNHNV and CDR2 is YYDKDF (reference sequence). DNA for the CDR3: TGTGCCACCAGCTCCTCCCTAACAGATACGCAGTATTTT. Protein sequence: CATSSSLTDTQYF.

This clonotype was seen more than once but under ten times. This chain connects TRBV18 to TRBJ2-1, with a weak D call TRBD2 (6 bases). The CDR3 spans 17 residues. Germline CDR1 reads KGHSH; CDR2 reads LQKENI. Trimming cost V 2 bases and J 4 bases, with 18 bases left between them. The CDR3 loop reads CASSPRTGTGRYNEQFF. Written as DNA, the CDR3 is TGTGCCAGCTCACCAAGAACCGGGACTGGAAGGTACAATGAGCAGTTCTTC.

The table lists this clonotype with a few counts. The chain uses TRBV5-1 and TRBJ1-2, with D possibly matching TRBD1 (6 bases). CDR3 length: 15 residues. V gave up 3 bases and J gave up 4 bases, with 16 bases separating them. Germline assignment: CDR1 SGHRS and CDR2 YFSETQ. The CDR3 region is CASSWGGQRGYGYTF. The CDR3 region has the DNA TGCGCCAGCAGCTGGGGAGGACAGCGAGGCTATGGCTACACCTTC.